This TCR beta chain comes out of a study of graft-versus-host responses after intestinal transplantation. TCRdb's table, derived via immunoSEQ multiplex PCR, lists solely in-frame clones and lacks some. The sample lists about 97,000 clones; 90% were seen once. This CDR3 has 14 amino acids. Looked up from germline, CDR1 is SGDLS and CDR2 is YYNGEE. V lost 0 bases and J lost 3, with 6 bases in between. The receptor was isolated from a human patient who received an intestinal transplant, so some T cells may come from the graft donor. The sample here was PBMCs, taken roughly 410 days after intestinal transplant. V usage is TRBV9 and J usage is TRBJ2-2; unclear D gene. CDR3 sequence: CASSVEIDTGELFF. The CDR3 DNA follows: TGTGCCAGCAGCGTAGAGATCGACACCGGGGAGCTGTTTTTT.